This TCR beta chain comes out of a study of T-cell reconstitution after alpha-beta-depleted transplantation in children. Points on this clonotype: The antigen is undetermined.

Points from the study as a whole: Recipient T cells and thymic progenitors that survived were the source of the high TCRbeta diversity seen at day 60 in some patients. Several hundred graft clones that had expanded were reportedly the source of alpha-beta T cells about two months after transplant.

A library of TCRbeta sequences, prepared with unique molecular identifiers, was generated. TCRdb redid the calling of the PCR reads with MiXCR, one entry per CDR3 protein. The profile shows about 830,000 distinct CDR3 sequences, under 20% of them singletons. V was cut by 6 bases and J by 6 bases, with 16 bases left in between. The CDR3 is 14 residues long. The sample was PBMCs, mostly from graft donor cells, taken 360 days after TCRalphabeta/CD19-depleted stem cell transplant. The chain uses TRBV12-3 or TRBV12-4 and TRBJ2-3; D is ambiguous. The sequence derives from a male patient younger than 18 who had a stem cell transplant for acute lymphoblastic leukemia, so the T cells may come from the graft donor. As DNA, the CDR3 is TGTGCCAGCAGAGGGCTGGTAGTGGGGGATACGCAGTATTTT. Translating gives CASRGLVVGDTQYF.